Below, 2 T cell receptor beta chains from the same sample are listed, as sequenced in a study of T cells in Graves' hyperthyroidism and ophthalmopathy. Amplification targeted TCR beta CDR3 regions from RNA transcripts. When the TCR CDR3 underwent first-round RT-PCR, the HTBI primer set was used. TCRdb re-called the multiplex PCR reads with MiXCR, one entry per CDR3 protein. The sample contains about 500,000 distinct CDR3 sequences, approximately 16% of which appear only once. The specimen was blood. All receptors come from a woman aged 30 to 39 with Graves' ophthalmopathy.

This clonotype appeared a few times. This chain joins TRBV6-5 and TRBJ2-3; weak D call: TRBD2 (8 bases). This CDR3 region has 16 residues. Germline V gives CDR1 MNHEY, CDR2 SVGAGI. The V end was cut by 0 bases, the J end by 4 bases, with 14 bases between. As DNA, the CDR3 is TGTGCCAGCAGTTACTCGATCGGGAGGGGGCCAGATACGCAGTATTTT. Its protein is CASSYSIGRGPDTQYF.

The table lists this clonotype with many counts. The chain joins TRBV19 to TRBJ1-2; a weak D match, TRBD1 (5 bases). Germline V gene sequence: CDR1 LNHDA, CDR2 SQIVND (reference sequence). The CDR3 is 15 amino acids. V shed 7 bases and J shed 3 bases, with 18 bases lying between them. The CDR3, as DNA: TGTGCCAGTATCTTAAGGACGGGACTCGACTATGGCTACACCTTC. This translates into CASILRTGLDYGYTF.